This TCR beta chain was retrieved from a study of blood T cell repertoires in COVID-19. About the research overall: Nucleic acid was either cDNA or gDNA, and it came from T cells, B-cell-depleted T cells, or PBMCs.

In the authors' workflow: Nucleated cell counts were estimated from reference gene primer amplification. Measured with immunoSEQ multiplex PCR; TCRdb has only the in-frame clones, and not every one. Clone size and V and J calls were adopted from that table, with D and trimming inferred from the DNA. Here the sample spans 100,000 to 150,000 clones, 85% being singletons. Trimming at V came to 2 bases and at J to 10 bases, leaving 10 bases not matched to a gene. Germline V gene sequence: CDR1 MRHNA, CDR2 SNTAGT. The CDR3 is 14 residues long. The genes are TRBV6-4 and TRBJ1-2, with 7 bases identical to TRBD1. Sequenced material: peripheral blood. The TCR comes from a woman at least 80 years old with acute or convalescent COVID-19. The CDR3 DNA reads TGTGCCAGCAGTGACAGGGGACAGTGGGCCTTCTACACCTTC. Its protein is CASSDRGQWAFYTF.